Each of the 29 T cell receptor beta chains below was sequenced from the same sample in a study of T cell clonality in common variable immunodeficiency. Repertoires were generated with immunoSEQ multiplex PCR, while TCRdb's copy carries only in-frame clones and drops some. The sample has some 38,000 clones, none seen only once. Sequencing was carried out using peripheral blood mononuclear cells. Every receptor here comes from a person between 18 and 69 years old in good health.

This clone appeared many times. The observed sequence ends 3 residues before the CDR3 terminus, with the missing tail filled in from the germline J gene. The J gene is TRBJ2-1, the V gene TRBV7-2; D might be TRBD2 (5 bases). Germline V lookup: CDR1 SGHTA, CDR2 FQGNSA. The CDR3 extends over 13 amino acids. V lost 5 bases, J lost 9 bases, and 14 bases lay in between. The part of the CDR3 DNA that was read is TGTGCCAGCAGCGCACCTAGCATCGTTGAG. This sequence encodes CASSAPSIVE. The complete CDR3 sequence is CASSAPSIVEQFF.

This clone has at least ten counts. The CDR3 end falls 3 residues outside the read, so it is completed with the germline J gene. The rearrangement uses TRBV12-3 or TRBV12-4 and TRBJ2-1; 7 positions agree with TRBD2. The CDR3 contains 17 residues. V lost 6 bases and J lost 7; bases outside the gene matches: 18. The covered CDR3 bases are TGTGCCAGCAGCCCAGGGACTACACGCCCATTAGGGAATGAG. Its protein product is CASSPGTTRPLGNE. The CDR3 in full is CASSPGTTRPLGNEQFF.

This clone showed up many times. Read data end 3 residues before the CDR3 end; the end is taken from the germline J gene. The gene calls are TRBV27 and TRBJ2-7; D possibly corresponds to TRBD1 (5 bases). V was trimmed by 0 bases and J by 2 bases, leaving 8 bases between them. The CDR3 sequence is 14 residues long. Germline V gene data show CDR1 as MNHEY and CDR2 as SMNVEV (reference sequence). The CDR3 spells CASSLSLGAYEQYF. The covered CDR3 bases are TGTGCCAGCAGTTTATCGTTAGGGGCCTACGAG.

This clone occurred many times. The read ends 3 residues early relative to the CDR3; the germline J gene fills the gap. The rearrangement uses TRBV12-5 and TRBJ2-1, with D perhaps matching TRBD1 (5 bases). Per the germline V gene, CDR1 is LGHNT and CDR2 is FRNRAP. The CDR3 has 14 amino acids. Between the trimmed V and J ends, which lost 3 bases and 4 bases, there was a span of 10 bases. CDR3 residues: CASGLQHRYNEQFF. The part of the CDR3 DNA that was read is TGTGCTAGTGGTTTACAGCACAGGTACAATGAG.

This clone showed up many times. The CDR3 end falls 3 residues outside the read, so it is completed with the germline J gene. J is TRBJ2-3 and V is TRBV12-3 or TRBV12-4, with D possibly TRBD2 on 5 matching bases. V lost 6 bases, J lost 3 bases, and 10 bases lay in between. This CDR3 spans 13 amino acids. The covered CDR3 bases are TGTGCCAGCAGCTATAGAGGGACAGATACG. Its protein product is CASSYRGTDT. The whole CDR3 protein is CASSYRGTDTQYF.

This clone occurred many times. The CDR3 sequence: CASSAGGLAGADEQFF. The CDR3 bases that were read are TGCGCCAGCAGCGCAGGGGGACTAGCGGGAGCTGATGAG. This rearrangement joins TRBV5-1 to TRBJ2-1; 14 nucleotides match TRBD2. The read ends 3 residues before the CDR3 terminus; that terminus is restored from the germline J gene. The V gene end was trimmed by 4 bases and the J gene end by 8 bases; junction bases not matched to a gene: 8. The CDR3 totals 16 residues. Germline V gives CDR1 SGHRS, CDR2 YFSETQ.

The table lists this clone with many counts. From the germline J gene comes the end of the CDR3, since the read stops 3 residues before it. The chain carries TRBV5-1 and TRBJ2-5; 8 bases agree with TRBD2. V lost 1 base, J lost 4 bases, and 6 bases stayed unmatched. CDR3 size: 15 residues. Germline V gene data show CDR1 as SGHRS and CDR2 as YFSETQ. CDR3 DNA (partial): TGCGCCAGCAGCTTGTTGGGTAGCGGGGCAGAGACC. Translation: CASSLLGSGAET. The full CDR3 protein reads CASSLLGSGAETQYF. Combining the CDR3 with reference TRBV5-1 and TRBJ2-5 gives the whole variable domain KAGVTQTPRYLIKTRGQQVTLSCSPISGHRSVSWYQQTPGQGLQFLFEYFSETQRNKGNFPGRFSGRQFSNSRSEMNVSTLELGDSALYLCASSLLGSGAETQYFGPGTRLLVL.

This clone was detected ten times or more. CDR3 protein: CASSLALGGWNEQFF. The CDR3 DNA, read in part, is TGTGCCAGCAGCTTAGCCCTAGGCGGGTGGAATGAG. V is TRBV11-3 and J is TRBJ2-1; tentative D call: TRBD2 (5 bases). The read comes to an end 3 residues before the CDR3 does, leaving the germline J gene to fill in the end. V gave up 1 base and J gave up 7 bases, with 14 bases separating them. From germline, CDR1 is SGHNT and CDR2 YENEEA. The CDR3 is 15 amino acids.

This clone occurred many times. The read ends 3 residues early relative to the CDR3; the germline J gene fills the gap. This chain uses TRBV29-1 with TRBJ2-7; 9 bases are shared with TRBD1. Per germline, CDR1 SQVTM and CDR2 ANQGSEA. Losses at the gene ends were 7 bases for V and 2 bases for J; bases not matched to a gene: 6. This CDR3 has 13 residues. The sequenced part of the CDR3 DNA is TGCAGCGCCGAAGGACAGGGGCCCTACGAG. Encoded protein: CSAEGQGPYE. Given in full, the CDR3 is CSAEGQGPYEQYF.

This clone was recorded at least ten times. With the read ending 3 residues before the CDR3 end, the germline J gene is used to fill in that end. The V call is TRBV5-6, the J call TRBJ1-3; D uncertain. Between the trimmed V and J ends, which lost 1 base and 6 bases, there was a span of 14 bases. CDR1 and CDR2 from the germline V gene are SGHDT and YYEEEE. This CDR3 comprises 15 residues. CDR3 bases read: TGTGCCAGCAGCTTGTCGCAGGCGCTATTAAACACC. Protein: CASSLSQALLNT. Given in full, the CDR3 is CASSLSQALLNTIYF.

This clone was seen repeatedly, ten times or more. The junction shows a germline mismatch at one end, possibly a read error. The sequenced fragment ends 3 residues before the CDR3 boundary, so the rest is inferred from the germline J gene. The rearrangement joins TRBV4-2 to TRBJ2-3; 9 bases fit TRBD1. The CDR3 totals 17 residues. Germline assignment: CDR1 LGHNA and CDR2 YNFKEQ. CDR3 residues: CASSQHYPGQGTDTQYF. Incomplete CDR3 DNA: TGCGCCAGCAGCCAACATTACCCGGGACAGGGAACAGATACG.

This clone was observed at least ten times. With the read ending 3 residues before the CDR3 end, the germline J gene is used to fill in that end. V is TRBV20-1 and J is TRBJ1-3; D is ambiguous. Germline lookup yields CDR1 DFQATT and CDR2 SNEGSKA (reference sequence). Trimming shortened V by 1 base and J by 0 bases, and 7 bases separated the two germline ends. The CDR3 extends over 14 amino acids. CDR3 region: CSARVAGSGNTIYF. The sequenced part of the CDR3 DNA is TGCAGTGCTAGAGTTGCAGGCTCTGGAAACACC.

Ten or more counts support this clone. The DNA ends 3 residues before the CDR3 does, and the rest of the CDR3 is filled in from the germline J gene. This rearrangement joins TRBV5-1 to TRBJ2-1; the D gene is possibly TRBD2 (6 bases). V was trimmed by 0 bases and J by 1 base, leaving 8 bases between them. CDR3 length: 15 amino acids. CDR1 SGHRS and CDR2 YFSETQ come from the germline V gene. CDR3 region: CASSLDAGSYNEQFF. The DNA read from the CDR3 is TGCGCCAGCAGCTTGGACGCGGGATCCTACAATGAG.

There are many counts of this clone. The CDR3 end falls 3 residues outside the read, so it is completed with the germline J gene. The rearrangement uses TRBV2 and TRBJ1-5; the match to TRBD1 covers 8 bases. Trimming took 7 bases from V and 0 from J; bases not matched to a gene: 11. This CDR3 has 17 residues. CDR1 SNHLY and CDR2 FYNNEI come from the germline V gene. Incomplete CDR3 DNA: TGTGCCAGCAAATATGGGACAGGCGTTTATAGCAATCAGCCC. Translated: CASKYGTGVYSNQP. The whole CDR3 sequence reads CASKYGTGVYSNQPQHF.

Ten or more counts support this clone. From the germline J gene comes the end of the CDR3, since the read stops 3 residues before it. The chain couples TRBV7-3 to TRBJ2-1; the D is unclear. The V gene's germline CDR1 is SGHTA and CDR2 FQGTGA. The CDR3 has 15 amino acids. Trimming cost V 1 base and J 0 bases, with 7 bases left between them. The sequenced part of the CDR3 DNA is TGTGCCAGCAGCTTAATGCCTAGCTCCTACAATGAG. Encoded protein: CASSLMPSSYNE. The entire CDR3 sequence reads CASSLMPSSYNEQFF.

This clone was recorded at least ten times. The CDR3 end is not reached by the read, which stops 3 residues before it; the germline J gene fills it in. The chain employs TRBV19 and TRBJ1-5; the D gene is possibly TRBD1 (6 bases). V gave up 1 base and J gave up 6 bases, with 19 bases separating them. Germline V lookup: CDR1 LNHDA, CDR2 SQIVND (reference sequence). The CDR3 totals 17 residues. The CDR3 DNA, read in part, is TGTGCCAGTAGTATAGGGCGGGGGCAGGGAGGGCGTCAGCCC. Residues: CASSIGRGQGGRQP. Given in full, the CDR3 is CASSIGRGQGGRQPQHF.

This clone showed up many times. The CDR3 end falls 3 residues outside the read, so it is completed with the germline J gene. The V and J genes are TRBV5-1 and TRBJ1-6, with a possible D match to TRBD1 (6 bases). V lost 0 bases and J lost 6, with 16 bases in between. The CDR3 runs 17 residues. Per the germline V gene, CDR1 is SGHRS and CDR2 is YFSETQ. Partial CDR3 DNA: TGCGCCAGCAGCTTGGCTGTAGGGACATCTGTTAATTCACCC. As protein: CASSLAVGTSVNSP. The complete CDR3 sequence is CASSLAVGTSVNSPLHF.

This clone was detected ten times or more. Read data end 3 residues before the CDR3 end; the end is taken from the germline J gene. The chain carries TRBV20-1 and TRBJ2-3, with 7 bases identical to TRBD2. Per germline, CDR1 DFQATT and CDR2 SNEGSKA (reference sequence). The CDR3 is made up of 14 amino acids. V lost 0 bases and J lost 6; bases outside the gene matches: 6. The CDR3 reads CSARDRRERDTQYF. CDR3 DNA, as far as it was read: TGCAGTGCTAGAGATCGGCGGGAGCGGGATACG.

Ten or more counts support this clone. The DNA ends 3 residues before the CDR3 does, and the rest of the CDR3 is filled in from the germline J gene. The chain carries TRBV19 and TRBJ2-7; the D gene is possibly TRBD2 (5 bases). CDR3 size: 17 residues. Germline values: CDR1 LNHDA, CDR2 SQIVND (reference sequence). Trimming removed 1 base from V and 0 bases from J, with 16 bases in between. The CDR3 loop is CASSIAITGKYSYEQYF. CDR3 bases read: TGTGCCAGTAGTATAGCTATCACGGGGAAATACTCCTACGAG. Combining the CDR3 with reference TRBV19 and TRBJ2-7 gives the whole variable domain DGGITQSPKYLFRKEGQNVTLSCEQNLNHDAMYWYRQDPGQGLRLIYYSQIVNDFQKGDIAEGYSVSREKKESFPLTVTSAQKNPTAFYLCASSIAITGKYSYEQYFGPGTRLTVT.

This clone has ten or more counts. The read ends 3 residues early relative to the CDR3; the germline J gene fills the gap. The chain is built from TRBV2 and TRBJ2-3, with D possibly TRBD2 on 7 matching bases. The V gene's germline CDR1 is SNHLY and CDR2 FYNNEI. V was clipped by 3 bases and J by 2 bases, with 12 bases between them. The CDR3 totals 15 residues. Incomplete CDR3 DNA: TGTGCCAGCAGTGAGGGAGGGGGGGTCACAGATACG. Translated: CASSEGGGVTDT. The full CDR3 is CASSEGGGVTDTQYF. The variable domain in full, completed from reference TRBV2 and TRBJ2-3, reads EPEVTQTPSHQVTQMGQEVILRCVPISNHLYFYWYRQILGQKVEFLVSFYNNEISEKSEIFDDQFSVERPDGSNFTLKIRSTKLEDSAMYFCASSEGGGVTDTQYFGPGTRLTVL.

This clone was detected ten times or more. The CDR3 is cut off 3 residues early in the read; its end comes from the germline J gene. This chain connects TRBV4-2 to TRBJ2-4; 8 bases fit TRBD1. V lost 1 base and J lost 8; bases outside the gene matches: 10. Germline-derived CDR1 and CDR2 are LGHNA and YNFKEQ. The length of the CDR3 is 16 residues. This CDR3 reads CASSQVEGTGGDIQYF. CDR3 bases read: TGTGCCAGCAGCCAAGTAGAAGGGACAGGCGGCGACATT.

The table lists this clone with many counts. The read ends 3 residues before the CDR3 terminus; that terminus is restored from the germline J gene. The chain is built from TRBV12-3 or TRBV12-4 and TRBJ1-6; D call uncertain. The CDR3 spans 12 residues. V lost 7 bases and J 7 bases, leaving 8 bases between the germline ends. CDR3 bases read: TGTGCCAGCACGGTCACCAATTCACCC. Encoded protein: CASTVTNSP. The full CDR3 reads CASTVTNSPLHF.

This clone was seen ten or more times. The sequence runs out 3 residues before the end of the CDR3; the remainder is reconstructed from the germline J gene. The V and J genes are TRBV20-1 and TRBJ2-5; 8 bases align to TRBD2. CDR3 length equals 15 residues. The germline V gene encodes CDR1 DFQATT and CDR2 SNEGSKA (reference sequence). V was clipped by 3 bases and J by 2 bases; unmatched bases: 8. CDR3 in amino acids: CSASGSGGIQETQYF. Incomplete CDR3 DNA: TGCAGTGCTAGCGGCAGCGGGGGTATACAAGAGACC.

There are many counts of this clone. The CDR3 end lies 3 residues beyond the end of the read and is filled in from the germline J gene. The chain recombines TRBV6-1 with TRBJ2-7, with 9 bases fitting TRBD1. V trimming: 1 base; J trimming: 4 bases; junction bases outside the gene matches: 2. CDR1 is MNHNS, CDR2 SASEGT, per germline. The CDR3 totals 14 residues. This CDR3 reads CASSEVQGAYEQYF. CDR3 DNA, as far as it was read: TGTGCCAGCAGTGAAGTACAGGGGGCTTACGAG.

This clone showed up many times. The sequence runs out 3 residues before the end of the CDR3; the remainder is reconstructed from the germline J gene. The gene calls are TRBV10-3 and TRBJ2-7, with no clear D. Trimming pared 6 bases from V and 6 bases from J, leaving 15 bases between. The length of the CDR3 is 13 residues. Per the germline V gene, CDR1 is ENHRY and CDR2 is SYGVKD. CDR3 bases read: TGTGCCATCAGGACTGACGGCTGGAGCGAG. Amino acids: CAIRTDGWSE. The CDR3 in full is CAIRTDGWSEQYF.

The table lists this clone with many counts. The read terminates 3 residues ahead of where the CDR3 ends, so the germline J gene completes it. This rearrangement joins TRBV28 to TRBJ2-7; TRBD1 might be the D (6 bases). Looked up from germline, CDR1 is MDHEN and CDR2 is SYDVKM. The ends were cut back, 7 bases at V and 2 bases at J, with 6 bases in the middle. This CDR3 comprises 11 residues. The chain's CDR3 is CASTGAYEQYF. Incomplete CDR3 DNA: TGTGCCAGCACAGGGGCCTACGAG.

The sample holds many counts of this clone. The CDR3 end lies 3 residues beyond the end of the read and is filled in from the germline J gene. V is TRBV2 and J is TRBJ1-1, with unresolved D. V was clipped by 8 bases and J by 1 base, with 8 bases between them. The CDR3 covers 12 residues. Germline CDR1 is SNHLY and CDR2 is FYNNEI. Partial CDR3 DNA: TGTGCCAGCCAGAAAGAGAACACTGAA. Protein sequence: CASQKENTE. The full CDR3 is CASQKENTEAFF.

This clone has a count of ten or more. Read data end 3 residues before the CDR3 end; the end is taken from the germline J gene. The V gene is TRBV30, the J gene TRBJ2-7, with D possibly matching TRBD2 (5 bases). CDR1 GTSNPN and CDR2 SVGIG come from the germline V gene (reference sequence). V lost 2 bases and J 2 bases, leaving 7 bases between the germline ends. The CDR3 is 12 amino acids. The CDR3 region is CAWSFGAYEQYF. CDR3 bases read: TGTGCCTGGAGTTTCGGGGCCTACGAG.

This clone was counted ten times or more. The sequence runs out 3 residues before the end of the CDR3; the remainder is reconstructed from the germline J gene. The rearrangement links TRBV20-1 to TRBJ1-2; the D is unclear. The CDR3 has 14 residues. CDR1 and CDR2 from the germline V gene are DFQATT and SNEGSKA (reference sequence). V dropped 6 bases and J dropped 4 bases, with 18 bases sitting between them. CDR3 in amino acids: CSAPTGSLIYGYTF. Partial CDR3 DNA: TGCAGTGCCCCAACGGGGTCCCTTATCTATGGC.